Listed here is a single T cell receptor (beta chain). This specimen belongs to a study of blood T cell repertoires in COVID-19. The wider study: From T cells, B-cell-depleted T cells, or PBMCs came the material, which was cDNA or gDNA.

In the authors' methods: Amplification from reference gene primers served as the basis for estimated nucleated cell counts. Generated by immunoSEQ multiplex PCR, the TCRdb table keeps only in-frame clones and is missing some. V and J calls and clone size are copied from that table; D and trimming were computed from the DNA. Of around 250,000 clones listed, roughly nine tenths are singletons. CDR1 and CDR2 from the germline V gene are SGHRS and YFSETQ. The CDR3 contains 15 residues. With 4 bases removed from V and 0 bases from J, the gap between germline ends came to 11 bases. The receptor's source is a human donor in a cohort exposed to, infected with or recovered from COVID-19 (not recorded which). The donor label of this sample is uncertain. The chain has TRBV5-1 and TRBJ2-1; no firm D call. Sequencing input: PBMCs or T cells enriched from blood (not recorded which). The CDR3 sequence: CASSRLGSSYNEQFF. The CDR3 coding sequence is TGCGCCAGCAGCCGACTCGGAAGCTCCTACAATGAGCAGTTCTTC.